This T cell receptor beta chain was sequenced for a study of T cells in Graves' hyperthyroidism and ophthalmopathy. Researchers took RNA transcripts and amplified the TCR beta CDR3 regions from them. TCR CDR3 underwent first-round RT-PCR with the HTBI primer set. TCRdb recomputed calls from the multiplex PCR reads with MiXCR, one row per CDR3 protein. The sample includes 550,000 to 850,000 distinct CDR3 sequences, roughly 20% of them seen just once. This clonotype occurred a few times. Pregnant or lactating patients were excluded, as were those with uncontrolled infection or other autoimmune disease. Fresh peripheral blood, around 9.2 ml of it, supplied the PBMCs. The CDR3 contains 14 residues. Trimming cost V 7 bases and J 6 bases; bases outside gene matches: 8.

Sequencing was performed on blood. This rearrangement joins TRBV12-3 or TRBV12-4 to TRBJ2-2; 7 bases are shared with TRBD2. The clonotype comes from a woman between 50 and 59 years old with Graves' hyperthyroidism that later progressed to Graves' ophthalmopathy. Here the CDR3 reads CASTFGLAAGELFF. In DNA form, the CDR3 reads TGTGCCAGCACTTTTGGTCTAGCGGCCGGGGAGCTGTTTTTT.